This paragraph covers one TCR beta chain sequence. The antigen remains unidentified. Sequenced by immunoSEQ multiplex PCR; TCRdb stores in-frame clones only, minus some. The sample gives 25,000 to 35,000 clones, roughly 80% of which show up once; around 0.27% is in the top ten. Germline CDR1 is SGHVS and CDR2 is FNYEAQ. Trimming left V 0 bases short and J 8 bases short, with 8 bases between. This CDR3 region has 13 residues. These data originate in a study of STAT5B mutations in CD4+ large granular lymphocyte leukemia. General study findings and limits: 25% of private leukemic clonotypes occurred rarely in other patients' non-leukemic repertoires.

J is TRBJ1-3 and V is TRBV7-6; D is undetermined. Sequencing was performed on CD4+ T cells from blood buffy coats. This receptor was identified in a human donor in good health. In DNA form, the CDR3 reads TGTGCCAGCAGCTTAGCGGGGTTGGACACCATATATTTT. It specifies CASSLAGLDTIYF.